This TCR beta chain was found in a study of lymphopenia after photon versus proton radiotherapy. Study findings and constraints: Better survival with proton therapy was suggested as possible, not demonstrated. Proton therapy kept repertoires fairly stable, unlike photons, which gained effector/memory cells. Post-nadir diversity loss with photons came from oligoclonal expansion, particularly CD8+ Temra cells.

This CDR3 is 12 amino acids long. Germline CDR1 is SGHTS and CDR2 is YDEGEE. V shed 8 bases and J shed 3 bases, with 9 bases lying between them. The table came from immunoSEQ multiplex PCR; TCRdb's copy has only in-frame clones and leaves some out. The sample records about 30,000 clones, 85% to 95% being singletons. To note about this clone: Its matching antigen is unknown.

The chain has TRBV5-8 and TRBJ1-3; D remains ambiguous. Sequences were derived from peripheral blood, sampled from a patient treated with photon-based radiotherapy. The sequence was collected from a woman in her 50s with cholangiocarcinoma. CDR3 nucleotides: TGTGCCAGTCGACCGGGTGGAAACACCATATATTTT. It translates to CASRPGGNTIYF. The whole variable domain, remainder taken from reference TRBV5-8 and TRBJ1-3, is EAGVTQSPTHLIKTRGQQATLRCSPISGHTSVYWYQQALGLGLQFLLWYDEGEERNRGNFPPRFSGRQFPNYSSELNVNALELEDSALYLCASRPGGNTIYFGEGSWLTVV.